The 17 T cell receptor beta chains in this list originate from one sample, sequenced in a study of cytomegalovirus exposure and HLA in healthy donors. Primers for the PCR totalled 60 Vbeta and 13 Jbeta. Produced via immunoSEQ multiplex PCR; TCRdb's table is partial and in-frame only. The sample yields 150,000 or so clones, 70% to 85% seen once. The sequenced sample consisted of PBMCs. Source of these receptors: a man aged 30 to 45 in good health and CMV-seropositive.

This clone was counted once. The V call is TRBV5-6, the J call TRBJ1-1; D perhaps matches TRBD1 (5 bases). This CDR3 has 15 residues. Trimming cost V 0 bases and J 2 bases, with 11 bases left between them. The V gene's germline CDR1 is SGHDT and CDR2 YYEEEE. The CDR3 is CASSLAQGGNTEAFF. Here the CDR3 DNA reads TGTGCCAGCAGCTTGGCGCAGGGAGGTAACACTGAAGCTTTCTTT.

This chain links TRBV28 with TRBJ2-7; possible D gene TRBD1, 6 bases. From germline, CDR1 is MDHEN and CDR2 SYDVKM. Trimming removed 6 bases at V and 5 bases at J, with 11 bases between. The CDR3 extends over 12 amino acids. In nucleotides, the CDR3 is TGTGCCAGCAGCTCAGGGGACCACGAGCAGTACTTC. It encodes CASSSGDHEQYF.

This clone was seen just once. The chain joins TRBV4-1 to TRBJ2-3; perhaps TRBD1 as D (6 bases). The CDR3 has 17 amino acids. CDR1 MGHRA and CDR2 YSYEKL come from the germline V gene. Trimming removed 0 bases from V and 6 bases from J, with 19 bases in between. The CDR3 DNA reads TGCGCCAGCAGCCAAGATGCATCAGGGGTGGGGTCCGATACGCAGTATTTT. Its translation is CASSQDASGVGSDTQYF.

The V gene is TRBV2, the J gene TRBJ2-5, with 9 bases matching TRBD1. Germline CDR1 SNHLY, CDR2 FYNNEI. V gave up 2 bases and J gave up 5 bases; unmatched junction bases: 6. The length of the CDR3 is 15 residues. CDR3: CASSENRGRYETQYF. The DNA for the CDR3 is TGTGCCAGCAGTGAAAACAGGGGGCGATACGAGACCCAGTACTTC.

The chain has TRBV27 and TRBJ2-7, with a possible D match to TRBD2 (5 bases). Per the germline V gene, CDR1 is MNHEY and CDR2 is SMNVEV (reference sequence). The CDR3 loop spans 11 amino acids. V was shortened by 10 bases and J by 4 bases, with 11 bases between the two germline ends. CDR3 sequence: CATTLEYEQYF. Here the CDR3 DNA reads TGTGCCACCACACTAGAGTACGAGCAGTACTTC.

The chain links TRBV4-1 to TRBJ1-4; 10 bases match TRBD1. The CDR3 has 14 residues. V lost 1 base to trimming and J lost 8 bases; unmatched junction nucleotides: 1. Per the germline V gene, CDR1 is MGHRA and CDR2 is YSYEKL. The CDR3 protein is CASSQGTGGEKLFF. In nucleotides, the CDR3 is TGCGCCAGCAGCCAAGGGACAGGGGGAGAAAAACTGTTTTTT.

This chain uses TRBV6-6 with TRBJ2-1, with a possible D match to TRBD1 (6 bases). The ends were cut back, 0 bases at V and 7 bases at J, with 13 bases in the middle. Germline V CDR1 and CDR2: MNHNY, SVGAGI (reference sequence). The CDR3 sequence is 15 residues long. The CDR3 nucleotides are TGTGCCAGCAGTTACTCACCAGGGGTTACTAATGAGCAGTTCTTC. As protein: CASSYSPGVTNEQFF.

The chain joins TRBV28 to TRBJ2-1, with a weak D call TRBD2 (5 bases). V was cut by 6 bases and J by 7 bases, with 16 bases left in between. The CDR3 contains 14 residues. CDR1 and CDR2 from the germline V gene are MDHEN and SYDVKM. CDR3 DNA: TGTGCCAGCAGCCAAGTCCGGAGAGGGAATGAGCAGTTCTTC. Translated: CASSQVRRGNEQFF.

This rearrangement joins TRBV9 to TRBJ1-1, with 9 bases aligning to TRBD1. With V trimmed by 6 bases and J by 5 bases, 14 bases remained unmatched. This CDR3 is built from 16 residues. CDR1 is SGDLS, CDR2 YYNGEE, per germline. The CDR3 bases are TGTGCCAGCATAGCGGAGGGACAGGGACGAGGGACTGAAGCTTTCTTT. Its protein is CASIAEGQGRGTEAFF.

Of note for this clone: One end of the junction does not line up with germline, which may come from a read error. The gene calls are TRBV7-9 and TRBJ2-7; tentatively, D is TRBD1 (6 bases). Germline CDR1 reads SEHNR; CDR2 reads FQNEAQ (reference sequence). The CDR3 loop spans 15 amino acids. The CDR3 DNA follows: TGTTCCAGCAGCCGTACAGGGTTTTCCTCCTACGAGCAGTACTTC. Its protein product is CSSSRTGFSSYEQYF.

This chain links TRBV27 with TRBJ2-3; D perhaps matches TRBD2 (6 bases). V was shortened by 4 bases and J by 1 base, with 15 bases between the two germline ends. The CDR3 runs 16 residues. Germline V gene lookup returns CDR1 MNHEY and CDR2 SMNVEV (reference sequence). CDR3 amino acids: CASSSIRKRGTDTQYF. DNA of the CDR3: TGTGCCAGCAGTTCAATACGGAAGCGGGGCACAGATACGCAGTATTTT.

CDR3 in amino acids: CAISEGGPTYEQYF. The CDR3 coding sequence is TGTGCCATCAGTGAGGGTGGGCCGACCTACGAGCAGTACTTC. The gene calls are TRBV10-3 and TRBJ2-7; D is undetermined. The length of the CDR3 is 14 residues. Trimming stripped 2 bases from V and 2 bases from J, with 10 bases between. The germline gives CDR1 ENHRY, CDR2 SYGVKD.

CDR3 protein: CASSGRGGRQPQHF. CDR3 coding DNA: TGTGCCAGCAGTGGACGAGGGGGCCGGCAGCCCCAGCATTTT. This chain uses TRBV6-1 with TRBJ1-5; 7 nucleotides align to TRBD1. Germline V CDR1 and CDR2: MNHNS, SASEGT. The J segment lost 7 bases and the V segment lost 4 bases, leaving 7 bases of the junction unmatched. This CDR3 comprises 14 residues.

The chain's CDR3 is CASSAPSGRVPRCGTQYF. CDR3 nucleotides: TGTGCCAGCAGCGCTCCTAGCGGGAGGGTCCCGAGGTGCGGTACGCAGTATTTT. This chain uses TRBV21-1 with TRBJ2-3; the table's D call, TRBD2, was not checked against the DNA. TRBV21-1 is noted as a pseudogene. The CDR3 is 18 residues long.

The chain carries TRBV27 and TRBJ1-1; 11 bases fit TRBD1. Trimming cost V 3 bases and J 4 bases; bases outside gene matches: 13. The germline V gene has CDR1 MNHEY and CDR2 SMNVEV (reference sequence). This CDR3 is 18 amino acids long. In nucleotides, the CDR3 is TGTGCCAGCAGTTTTTGGACAGGGGGCTTGTCGAAAAGCACTGAAGCTTTCTTT. Residues: CASSFWTGGLSKSTEAFF.

The chain's CDR3 is CASRLQWSSAGYTF. The CDR3 nucleotides are TGTGCCAGCAGATTACAGTGGTCTTCCGCTGGCTACACCTTC. This chain connects TRBV27 to TRBJ1-2; D gene uncertain. The CDR3 is made up of 14 amino acids. Germline V lookup: CDR1 MNHEY, CDR2 SMNVEV (reference sequence). Between the trimmed V and J ends, which lost 6 bases and 7 bases, there was a span of 18 bases.

The rearrangement links TRBV2 to TRBJ1-1; 7 positions match TRBD1. The trim removed 5 bases at V and 11 bases at J, leaving 23 bases unmatched. Germline V lookup: CDR1 SNHLY, CDR2 FYNNEI. The CDR3 contains 17 residues. CDR3 sequence reads: CASSSLRGQLLLGGAFF. In DNA, the CDR3 is TGTGCCAGCAGTTCCCTAAGGGGACAGCTACTACTCGGGGGTGCTTTCTTT.